One and the same sample provided the 25 T cell receptor beta chains below, sequenced in a study of T-cell reconstitution after alpha-beta-depleted transplantation in children. Unique molecular identifiers were used to barcode this TCRbeta library. MiXCR, run by TCRdb on the PCR reads, gives a single entry per CDR3 protein. The table lists 550,000 to 800,000 distinct CDR3 sequences, roughly 14% of them singletons. The material was PBMCs, obtained before TCRalphabeta/CD19-depleted stem cell transplant. All receptors derive from a girl aged 2-10 years with congenital amegakaryocytic thrombocytopenia, due to receive a stem cell transplant.

This clonotype was recorded at least ten times. The gene calls are TRBV5-1 and TRBJ2-7; 10 positions agree with TRBD2. Germline lookup yields CDR1 SGHRS and CDR2 YFSETQ. The CDR3 is made up of 16 amino acids. J gave up 1 base and V 0 bases, and 4 bases lay outside the gene matches. CDR3: CASSLDPSGSSYEQYF. The DNA of the CDR3 is TGCGCCAGCAGCTTGGATCCTAGCGGGAGTTCCTACGAGCAGTACTTC.

This clonotype turned up a few times. The chain uses TRBV5-5 and TRBJ2-3, with D possibly being TRBD1 (5 bases). Trimming cost V 3 bases and J 9 bases, with 17 bases left between them. CDR3 length: 14 residues. CDR1 and CDR2 from the germline V gene are SGHKS and YYEKEE (reference sequence). The CDR3 spells CASSSLLQVATQYF. The CDR3 nucleotides read TGTGCCAGCAGCTCCCTGTTACAGGTCGCCACGCAGTATTTT.

This clonotype was detected many times. The chain uses TRBV20-1 and TRBJ2-7; the match to TRBD2 covers 8 bases. The CDR3 runs 13 residues. The germline V gene has CDR1 DFQATT and CDR2 SNEGSKA (reference sequence). Unmatched junction bases numbered 3, after V lost 3 bases and J lost 2 bases. The CDR3 spells CSARSGSTYEQYF. The CDR3 region has the DNA TGCAGTGCTAGGAGCGGGAGTACCTACGAGCAGTACTTC.

This clonotype appeared many times. The V call is TRBV20-1, the J call TRBJ2-7; 8 bases are a match to TRBD1. In germline, CDR1 is DFQATT, CDR2 SNEGSKA (reference sequence). The CDR3 sequence is 15 residues long. The V gene end was trimmed by 0 bases and the J gene end by 6 bases; junction bases not matched to a gene: 10. CDR3 bases: TGCAGTGCTAGAGATATAAGTCCCACAGGGGGCGAGCAGTACTTC. Amino acid sequence: CSARDISPTGGEQYF.

This clonotype was picked up many times. The V gene is TRBV20-1, the J gene TRBJ2-7; 7 bases match TRBD2. The CDR3 length is 13 residues. Germline-derived CDR1 and CDR2 are DFQATT and SNEGSKA (reference sequence). The trim removed 1 base at V and 5 bases at J, leaving 5 bases unmatched. The CDR3 reads CSARVAGANEQYF. The DNA of the CDR3 is TGCAGTGCTAGAGTCGCGGGAGCCAACGAGCAGTACTTC.

This clonotype occurred once. The V and J genes are TRBV19 and TRBJ2-1; TRBD2 is a possible D gene (6 bases). This CDR3 is built from 12 residues. Germline CDR1 and CDR2: LNHDA and SQIVND (reference sequence). The germline V and J ends were trimmed by 5 bases and 9 bases, with 11 bases remaining between them. The CDR3: CASSLWRGEQFF. The CDR3 region has the DNA TGTGCCAGTAGTTTATGGCGGGGTGAGCAGTTCTTC.

The gene calls are TRBV30 and TRBJ2-1, with D uncertain. There are 14 residues in the CDR3. V dropped 1 base and J dropped 1 base, with 8 bases sitting between them. Germline values: CDR1 GTSNPN, CDR2 SVGIG (reference sequence). Written as DNA, the CDR3 is TGTGCCTGGAGTGCCGGTGGTTCCTACAATGAGCAGTTCTTC. Amino acid sequence: CAWSAGGSYNEQFF.

The rearrangement uses TRBV27 and TRBJ2-3, with D possibly being TRBD2 (5 bases). Germline V lookup: CDR1 MNHEY, CDR2 SMNVEV (reference sequence). V was cut by 6 bases and J by 5 bases, with 9 bases left in between. This CDR3 is 12 amino acids long. CDR3 residues: CASRRGGDTQYF. DNA for the CDR3: TGTGCCAGCAGACGTGGAGGAGATACGCAGTATTTT.

This clonotype was recorded once. No conserved phenylalanine or tryptophan ends this CDR3, so it is likely a read error. The chain joins TRBV10-3 to TRBJ2-7; D perhaps matches TRBD1 (5 bases). Between the trimmed V and J ends, which lost 8 bases and 4 bases, there was a span of 15 bases. The CDR3 loop spans 13 amino acids. CDR1 and CDR2 from the germline V gene are ENHRY and SYGVKD. CDR3 bases: TGTGCCATCGCCCTAGGGGAAGGGTACGAGCAGTACATC. Translating it yields CAIALGEGYEQYI.

Concerning this clonotype: A read error may explain this, as a much larger clone is one base away. The gene calls are TRBV12-5 and TRBJ2-7; D call uncertain. Germline V gene sequence: CDR1 LGHNT, CDR2 FRNRAP. CDR3 length equals 11 residues. Deletions cut 5 bases from V and 2 bases from J, with 4 bases between. CDR3 sequence (DNA): TGTGCTAGTGGTCCCCCCTACGAGCAGTACTTC. It encodes CASGPPYEQYF.

This clonotype was recorded at least ten times. This chain uses TRBV10-3 with TRBJ2-3; possible D gene TRBD2, 5 bases. Between the trimmed V and J ends, which lost 0 bases and 4 bases, there was a span of 8 bases. Germline V gene sequence: CDR1 ENHRY, CDR2 SYGVKD. The CDR3 has 14 residues. The CDR3 protein is CAISESEGADTQYF. CDR3 DNA: TGTGCCATCAGTGAGTCTGAGGGCGCAGATACGCAGTATTTT.

At least ten counts were recorded for this clonotype. The chain couples TRBV29-1 to TRBJ1-2; 8 bases align to TRBD1. The V gene's germline CDR1 is SQVTM and CDR2 ANQGSEA. This CDR3 is 14 amino acids long. Trimming removed 3 bases from V and 2 bases from J; junction bases left unmatched: 5. DNA for the CDR3: TGCAGCGTTGACGACAGGGGAGCCAACTATGGCTACACCTTC. This gives the protein CSVDDRGANYGYTF.

This clonotype was seen repeatedly, ten times or more. The gene calls are TRBV6-5 and TRBJ2-3, with D unresolved. Germline assignment: CDR1 MNHEY and CDR2 SVGAGI. V dropped 3 bases and J dropped 1 base, with 11 bases sitting between them. The CDR3 runs to 15 residues. The CDR3 here is CASSYKGFGTDTQYF. The CDR3 DNA is TGTGCCAGCAGTTATAAGGGTTTTGGCACAGATACGCAGTATTTT.

This clonotype occurred a few times. CDR3 in amino acids: CSARGGLAGEGLNEQFF. As DNA, the CDR3 is TGCAGTGCTAGAGGGGGACTAGCGGGAGAGGGTCTAAATGAGCAGTTCTTC. This chain connects TRBV20-1 to TRBJ2-1, with TRBD2 identical over 14 bases. Losses at the gene ends were 1 base for V and 7 bases for J; bases not matched to a gene: 9. The CDR3 consists of 17 residues. From germline, CDR1 is DFQATT and CDR2 SNEGSKA (reference sequence).

This clonotype has ten or more counts. The V gene is TRBV12-3 or TRBV12-4, the J gene TRBJ1-1, with unresolved D. With 6 bases removed from V and 1 base from J, the gap between germline ends came to 12 bases. The CDR3 is made up of 14 amino acids. CDR3 protein: CASSHEGPNTEAFF. Written as DNA, the CDR3 is TGTGCCAGCAGCCACGAAGGTCCGAACACTGAAGCTTTCTTT.

The V call is TRBV30, the J call TRBJ2-1; D remains ambiguous. V was shortened by 3 bases and J by 3 bases, with 15 bases between the two germline ends. The CDR3 covers 15 residues. From germline, CDR1 is GTSNPN and CDR2 SVGIG (reference sequence). CDR3 nucleotides: TGTGCCTGGAGGGACGGGTCTGATTTCTACAATGAGCAGTTCTTC. It yields the protein CAWRDGSDFYNEQFF.

This clonotype showed up many times. The rearrangement links TRBV6-5 to TRBJ2-1, with TRBD2 matching over 7 bases. Unmatched junction bases numbered 4, after V lost 10 bases and J lost 7 bases. CDR1 is MNHEY, CDR2 SVGAGI, per germline. This CDR3 is built from 11 residues. DNA for the CDR3: TGTGCCACCTTTAGCGGGAATGAGCAGTTCTTC. Translation gives CATFSGNEQFF.

There are many counts of this clonotype. The chain couples TRBV12-3 or TRBV12-4 to TRBJ2-2, with 12 bases fitting TRBD2. J gave up 6 bases and V 1 base, and 6 bases lay outside the gene matches. The CDR3 length is 17 residues. CDR3 amino acids: CASSLEPLAGGPGELFF. CDR3 sequence (DNA): TGTGCCAGCAGTTTAGAGCCGCTAGCGGGAGGGCCCGGGGAGCTGTTTTTT.

This clonotype was picked up many times. This sequence joins TRBV7-9 and TRBJ2-1; 9 bases align to TRBD2. This CDR3 has 14 amino acids. Germline lookup yields CDR1 SEHNR and CDR2 FQNEAQ (reference sequence). The V segment lost 1 base and the J segment 6 bases; nucleotides outside the gene matches: 1. Here the CDR3 DNA reads TGTGCCAGCAGCTTAGGGACTAGCGTCAATGAGCAGTTCTTC. Amino acids: CASSLGTSVNEQFF.

The chain joins TRBV10-3 to TRBJ2-3; no clear D. The V end was cut by 2 bases, the J end by 2 bases, with 8 bases between. The germline gives CDR1 ENHRY, CDR2 SYGVKD. CDR3 length equals 14 residues. The CDR3: CAISEGPDTDTQYF. In DNA form, the CDR3 reads TGTGCCATCAGTGAGGGGCCCGACACAGATACGCAGTATTTT.

The V gene is TRBV27, the J gene TRBJ2-7, with 9 bases fitting TRBD2. Looked up from germline, CDR1 is MNHEY and CDR2 is SMNVEV (reference sequence). V shed 5 bases and J 6 bases; nucleotides not matched to a gene: 5. CDR3 size: 13 residues. CDR3 sequence reads: CASSAGLATEQYF. As DNA, the CDR3 is TGTGCCAGCAGTGCGGGACTAGCAACCGAGCAGTACTTC.

This clonotype was found a few times. The chain uses TRBV20-1 and TRBJ2-7; 9 bases fit TRBD2. Germline CDR1 is DFQATT and CDR2 is SNEGSKA (reference sequence). The junction had 8 bases not matched to a gene; V was cut back by 1 base and J by 4 bases. This CDR3 has 15 amino acids. CDR3 bases: TGCAGTGCTAGAGGAACGACTAGCGGATGGTACGAGCAGTACTTC. This gives the protein CSARGTTSGWYEQYF.

This clonotype came up a few times. This chain uses TRBV27 with TRBJ1-1, with TRBD1 identical over 7 bases. The CDR3 is 14 residues long. With V trimmed by 5 bases and J by 1 base, 4 bases remained unmatched. CDR1 MNHEY and CDR2 SMNVEV come from the germline V gene (reference sequence). DNA for the CDR3: TGTGCCAGCAGTAGCCACAGGGGGAACACTGAAGCTTTCTTT. As protein: CASSSHRGNTEAFF.

The table lists this clonotype with many counts. This chain links TRBV20-1 with TRBJ2-7; TRBD2 agrees at 8 bases. The CDR3 is 14 residues long. Germline CDR1 DFQATT, CDR2 SNEGSKA (reference sequence). Trimming removed 0 bases from V and 2 bases from J; junction bases left unmatched: 3. The CDR3 spells CSARDGGAPYEQYF. CDR3 DNA sequence: TGCAGTGCTAGAGACGGGGGGGCCCCCTACGAGCAGTACTTC.

The chain joins TRBV20-1 to TRBJ2-7; 8 bases are a match to TRBD1. The V gene's germline CDR1 is DFQATT and CDR2 SNEGSKA (reference sequence). V shed 0 bases, J shed 4 bases, and the junction held 2 bases outside the gene matches. The CDR3 runs 13 residues. The CDR3 spells CSARDTGGYEQYF. CDR3 DNA: TGCAGTGCTAGAGACACAGGGGGGTACGAGCAGTACTTC.